This TCR beta chain was sequenced for a study of shared clonotypes between healthy human individuals. Evenly divided among several immunoSEQ plates was the genomic DNA of each subset. The table came from immunoSEQ multiplex PCR; TCRdb's copy has only in-frame clones and leaves some out. This table holds 2 million to 3 million clones, 80% to 95% found once. The CDR3 covers 13 residues. Trimming removed 3 bases from V and 12 bases from J, with 19 bases in between. Germline V gene lookup returns CDR1 SQVTM and CDR2 ANQGSEA. The chain has TRBV29-1 and TRBJ2-3; tentatively, D is TRBD2 (5 bases). The clonotype comes from a young man in good health. Some clones in this sample may be carry-over from other donors' samples. Sequencing was carried out using naive CD4+ T cells from PBMCs. Noted subset: CD45RA+ positively selected. The CDR3 bases are TGCAGCGTTGAGCCCCAACTAGGGAACGCACAGTATTTT. This translates into CSVEPQLGNAQYF.